This TCR beta chain was recorded in a study of blood T cells in healthy people across ages. About this clonotype itself: The antigen is unknown.

The germline CDR1 and CDR2 sequences are ENHRY and SYGVKD. CDR3 length equals 16 residues. With a J-beta primer mix and a sample-barcoded 5' primer, a second PCR ran roughly 6 to 11 cycles. MiXCR was run by TCRdb on the 5' RACE reads, yielding one entry per CDR3 protein. Of about 730,000 distinct CDR3 sequences in the sample, roughly 43% are singletons; the top ten hold 20%. Regarding the study as a whole: Diversity of TCR beta correlated strongly with naive T cell percentage. From one million sequenced T cells, diversity estimates were lower bounds.

The chain recombines TRBV10-3 with TRBJ2-5; TRBD1 matches 8 bases. The J call may be wrong; the DNA end is better matched by TRBJ2-7. The sequenced sample consisted of blood. This sequence was found in a woman in her sixties or seventies in good health. The CDR3 sequence is CAISEMVAGGRDEQYF. In nucleotides, the CDR3 is TGTGCCATCAGTGAAATGGTGGCAGGGGGCAGGGACGAGCAGTACTTC.